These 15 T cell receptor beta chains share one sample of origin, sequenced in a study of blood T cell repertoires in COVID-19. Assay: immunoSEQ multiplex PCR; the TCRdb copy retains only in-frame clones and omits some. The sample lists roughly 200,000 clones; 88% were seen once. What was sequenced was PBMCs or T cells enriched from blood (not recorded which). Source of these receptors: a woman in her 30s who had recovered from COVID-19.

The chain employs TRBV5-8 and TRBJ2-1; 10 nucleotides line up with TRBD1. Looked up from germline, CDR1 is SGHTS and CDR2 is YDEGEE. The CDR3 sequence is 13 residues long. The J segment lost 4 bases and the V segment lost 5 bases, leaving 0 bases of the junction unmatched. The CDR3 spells CASRGQGYNEQFF. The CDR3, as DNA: TGTGCCAGCAGGGGACAGGGGTACAATGAGCAGTTCTTC.

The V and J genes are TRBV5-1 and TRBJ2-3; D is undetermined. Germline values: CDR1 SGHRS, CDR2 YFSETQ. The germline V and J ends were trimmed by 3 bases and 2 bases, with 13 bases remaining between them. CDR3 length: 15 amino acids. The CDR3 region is CASSSINGLTDTQYF. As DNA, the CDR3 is TGCGCCAGCAGCTCCATTAATGGGCTCACAGATACGCAGTATTTT.

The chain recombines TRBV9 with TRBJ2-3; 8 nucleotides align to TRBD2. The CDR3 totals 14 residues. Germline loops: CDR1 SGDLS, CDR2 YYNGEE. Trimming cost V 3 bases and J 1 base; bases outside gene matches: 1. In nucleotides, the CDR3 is TGTGCCAGCAGCGGTAGCGGGGGCACAGATACGCAGTATTTT. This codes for CASSGSGGTDTQYF.

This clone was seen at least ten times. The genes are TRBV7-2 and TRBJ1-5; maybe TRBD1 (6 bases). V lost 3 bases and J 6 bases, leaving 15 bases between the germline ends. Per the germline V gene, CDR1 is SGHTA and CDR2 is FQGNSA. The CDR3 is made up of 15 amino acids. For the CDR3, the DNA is TGTGCCAGCAGCTTTTTACAGGGATGGAGTCAGCCCCAGCATTTT. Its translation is CASSFLQGWSQPQHF.

DNA for the CDR3: TGCGCCAGCAGCTCAGGGGTTACGAACACCGGGGAGCTGTTTTTT. Residues: CASSSGVTNTGELFF. This chain joins TRBV5-1 and TRBJ2-2, with a possible D match to TRBD1 (6 bases). The V end was cut by 3 bases, the J end by 0 bases, with 9 bases between. The CDR3 sequence is 15 residues long. The germline V gene encodes CDR1 SGHRS and CDR2 YFSETQ. The full variable domain, its missing parts supplied by reference TRBV5-1 and TRBJ2-2, is KAGVTQTPRYLIKTRGQQVTLSCSPISGHRSVSWYQQTPGQGLQFLFEYFSETQRNKGNFPGRFSGRQFSNSRSEMNVSTLELGDSALYLCASSSGVTNTGELFFGEGSRLTVL.

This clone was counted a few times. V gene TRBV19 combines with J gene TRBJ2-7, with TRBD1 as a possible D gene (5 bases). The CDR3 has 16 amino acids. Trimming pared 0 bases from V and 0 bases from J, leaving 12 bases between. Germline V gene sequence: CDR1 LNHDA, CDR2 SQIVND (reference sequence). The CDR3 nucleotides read TGTGCCAGTAGTATAGATCACGGCAGGGCCTCCTACGAGCAGTACTTC. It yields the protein CASSIDHGRASYEQYF.

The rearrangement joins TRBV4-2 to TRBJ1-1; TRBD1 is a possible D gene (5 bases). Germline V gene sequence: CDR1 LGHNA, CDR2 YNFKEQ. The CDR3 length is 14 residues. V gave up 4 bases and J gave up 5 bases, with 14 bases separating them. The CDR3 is CASSPAGRATEAFF. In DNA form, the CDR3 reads TGTGCCAGCAGCCCTGCTGGCAGGGCGACTGAAGCTTTCTTT.

The CDR3 nucleotides are TGCGCCAGCAGCTCGGGAGTTAGCAATGAAAAACTGTTTTTT. This translates into CASSSGVSNEKLFF. The rearrangement links TRBV5-1 to TRBJ1-4; the D is unclear. V was cut by 3 bases and J by 5 bases, with 11 bases left in between. The CDR3 is 14 amino acids. Per germline, CDR1 SGHRS and CDR2 YFSETQ.

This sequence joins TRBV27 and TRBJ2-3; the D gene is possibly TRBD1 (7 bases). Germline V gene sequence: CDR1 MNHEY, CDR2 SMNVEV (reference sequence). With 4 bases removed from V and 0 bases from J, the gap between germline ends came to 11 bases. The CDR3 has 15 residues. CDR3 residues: CASSSRGDSTDTQYF. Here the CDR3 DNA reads TGTGCCAGCAGTTCCAGGGGGGATAGCACAGATACGCAGTATTTT.

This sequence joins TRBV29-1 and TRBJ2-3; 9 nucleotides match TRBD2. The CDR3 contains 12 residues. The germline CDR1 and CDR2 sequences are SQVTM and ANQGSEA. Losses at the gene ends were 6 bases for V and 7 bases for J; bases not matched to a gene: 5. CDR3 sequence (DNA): TGCAGCGTAGCGGGGGGACCTAATACGCAGTATTTT. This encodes CSVAGGPNTQYF.

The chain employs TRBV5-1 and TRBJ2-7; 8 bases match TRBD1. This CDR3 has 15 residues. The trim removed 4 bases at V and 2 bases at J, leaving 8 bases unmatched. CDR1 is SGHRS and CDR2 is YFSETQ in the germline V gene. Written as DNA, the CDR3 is TGCGCCAGCAGCACAGGACAGGGATTGGCCTACGAGCAGTACTTC. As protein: CASSTGQGLAYEQYF.

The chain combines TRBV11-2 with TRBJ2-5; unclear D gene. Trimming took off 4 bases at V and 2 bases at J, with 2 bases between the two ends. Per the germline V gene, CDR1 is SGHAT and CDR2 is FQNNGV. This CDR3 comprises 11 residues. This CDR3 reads CASSSQETQYF. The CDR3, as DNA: TGTGCCAGCAGCTCACAAGAGACCCAGTACTTC.

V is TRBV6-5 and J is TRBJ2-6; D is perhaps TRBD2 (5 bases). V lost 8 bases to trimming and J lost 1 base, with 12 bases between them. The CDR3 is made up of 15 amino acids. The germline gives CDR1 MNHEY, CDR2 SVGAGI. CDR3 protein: CASGERRSGANVLTF. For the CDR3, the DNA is TGTGCCAGCGGAGAAAGGAGGTCTGGGGCCAACGTCCTGACTTTC.

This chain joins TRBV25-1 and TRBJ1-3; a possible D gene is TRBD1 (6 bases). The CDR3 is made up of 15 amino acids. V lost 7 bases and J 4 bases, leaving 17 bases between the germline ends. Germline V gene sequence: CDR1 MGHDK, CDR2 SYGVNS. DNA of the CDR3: TGTGCCAGCATCCCGGGGGGGGCGGCCGGAAACACCATATATTTT. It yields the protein CASIPGGAAGNTIYF.

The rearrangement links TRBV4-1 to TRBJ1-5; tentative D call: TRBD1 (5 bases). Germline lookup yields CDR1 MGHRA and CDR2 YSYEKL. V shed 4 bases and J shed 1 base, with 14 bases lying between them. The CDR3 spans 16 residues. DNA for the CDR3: TGCGCCAGCAGCCCCCTAGGGGCAGGGAGCAATCAGCCCCAGCATTTT. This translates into CASSPLGAGSNQPQHF.